This T cell receptor (beta chain) came from a study of technical replicates of blood from several donors (dated by TCRdb to the late 2010s). Preparation of the library involved the immunoSEQ multiplex PCR assay. Drawn from immuneACCESS, this table holds only the in-frame rearrangements with V and J called that TCRdb kept. Clones are partly lost; checked studies trace under half to an unresolved V gene and leave the rest unexplained. The sample records tens of thousands of clones, around 87% of which are singletons. Just over 5% of the sample belongs to the ten largest clones. The trim is 4 bases for V and 6 bases for J, with a gap of 17 bases between the germline ends. Its CDR3 holds 15 amino acids, cysteine through phenylalanine. Of all the DNA, just the CDR3 is kept, 45 bases in frame from base 1. The germline V gene supplies CDR1 SGHTS and CDR2 YDEGEE. This clone was recorded only once. There is no known antigen for this receptor. It has no much larger one-base neighbor in the sample; base qualities were not kept.

The TCR sequence derives from a human donor in good health. Some clones in this sample may be carry-over from other donors' samples. Recombination connected TRBV5-8 to TRBJ2-1, with a tentative D gene TRBD2 over 6 matching bases. Material for sequencing was PBMCs. Here the CDR3 is given as CASSLWGTSFNEQFF. The DNA is as follows: TGTGCCAGCAGCCTCTGGGGGACTTCATTCAATGAGCAGTTCTTC.